This passage covers 27 T cell receptor beta chains from one sample sequenced in a study of lung T cells in sarcoidosis with Löfgren's syndrome. MiXCR was run by TCRdb on the reads, yielding one entry per CDR3 protein. This sample has 15,000 to 25,000 distinct CDR3 sequences, with 21% found just once. The sample was CD4+ T cells from bronchoalveolar lavage. The source of these receptors is a human donor with sarcoidosis (Löfgren's syndrome or another form), or a control subject (not recorded which).

The rearrangement joins TRBV15 to TRBJ2-3; a weak D match, TRBD2 (6 bases). Germline CDR1 and CDR2: LNHNV and YYDKDF (reference sequence). Trimming pared 2 bases from V and 7 bases from J, leaving 19 bases between. The CDR3 spans 16 residues. The CDR3 nucleotides read TGTGCCACCAGCAGACCCACTATCGGGGGTCTATATACGCAGTATTTT. Protein sequence: CATSRPTIGGLYTQYF.

This clonotype was counted at least ten times. J is TRBJ2-4 and V is TRBV28; possibly TRBD1 or TRBD2 for D (5 bases each). The CDR3 totals 18 residues. V lost 3 bases, J lost 8 bases, and 26 bases lay in between. Per the germline V gene, CDR1 is MDHEN and CDR2 is SYDVKM. The CDR3 sequence: CASSFFPPDPGSEDIQYF. The CDR3 nucleotides are TGTGCCAGCAGTTTTTTCCCGCCAGACCCAGGGTCGGAGGACATTCAGTACTTC.

The chain couples TRBV30 to TRBJ1-1; 10 bases are a match to TRBD1. J gave up 5 bases and V 0 bases, and 15 bases lay outside the gene matches. The CDR3 has 18 residues. The germline V gene encodes CDR1 GTSNPN and CDR2 SVGIG (reference sequence). CDR3: CAWSVLGPGQGGKTEAFF. The CDR3 DNA reads TGTGCCTGGAGTGTACTAGGGCCCGGACAGGGGGGCAAAACTGAAGCTTTCTTT.

This clonotype was counted only a few times. A read error is possible here, since a much larger clone lies one base away. The CDR3 protein is CSARVGGGYTF. CDR3 sequence (DNA): TGCAGTGCTAGAGTTGGGGGTGGCTACACCTTC. The chain recombines TRBV20-1 with TRBJ1-2; perhaps TRBD1 as D (5 bases). Trimming took 1 base from V and 7 from J, leaving 7 bases between them. The CDR3 loop spans 11 amino acids. The germline V gene encodes CDR1 DFQATT and CDR2 SNEGSKA (reference sequence).

This clonotype was detected ten times or more. V gene TRBV20-1 combines with J gene TRBJ2-3, with 8 bases lining up with TRBD2. The V gene's germline CDR1 is DFQATT and CDR2 SNEGSKA (reference sequence). The CDR3 spans 14 residues. The V gene end was trimmed by 6 bases and the J gene end by 2 bases; junction bases not matched to a gene: 7. This CDR3 reads CSAASGLNTDTQYF. CDR3 in DNA: TGCAGTGCGGCTAGCGGGCTAAACACAGATACGCAGTATTTT.

A note on this clonotype: A much larger clone lies one base from this, so it may be a read error. The rearrangement links TRBV2 to TRBJ2-1; TRBD1 is a possible D gene (5 bases). CDR1 is SNHLY and CDR2 is FYNNEI in the germline V gene. The CDR3 spans 13 residues. This CDR3 reads CASSTQGYNGQFF. The CDR3 DNA follows: TGTGCCAGCAGCACCCAGGGATACAATGGGCAGTTCTTC.

The rearrangement joins TRBV18 to TRBJ2-3; the D is unclear. The germline CDR1 and CDR2 sequences are KGHSH and LQKENI. The CDR3 covers 13 residues. The V and J ends lost 6 bases and 4 bases respectively, with 11 bases between them. For the CDR3, the DNA is TGTGCCAGCTCGCAACCTGGCGCAGATACGCAGTATTTT. This translates into CASSQPGADTQYF.

The sample holds a few counts of this clonotype. The J gene is TRBJ2-3, the V gene TRBV7-9; D gene uncertain. V was trimmed by 3 bases and J by 6 bases, leaving 4 bases between them. Germline lookup yields CDR1 SEHNR and CDR2 FQNEAQ (reference sequence). The CDR3 extends over 11 amino acids. The DNA for the CDR3 is TGTGCCAGCAGCTTCGGCGATACGCAGTATTTT. Its protein is CASSFGDTQYF.

The table lists this clonotype with many counts. This chain connects TRBV6-1 to TRBJ2-7, with 8 bases matching TRBD2. Germline lookup yields CDR1 MNHNS and CDR2 SASEGT. The J segment lost 2 bases and the V segment lost 11 bases, leaving 8 bases of the junction unmatched. CDR3 length: 13 residues. In nucleotides, the CDR3 is TGTGCCGGTCGGCGGGAGGTAACCTACGAGCAGTACTTC. Translated, it gives CAGRREVTYEQYF.

To note about this clonotype: This may be a read error: a much more frequent sequence differs by one nucleotide. The conserved closing phenylalanine or tryptophan is absent in this CDR3, likely reflecting a read error. The CDR3 nucleotides read TGTGCCAGCAGCTTAAGAGGTATATTTAACAATGAGCAGTTCCTC. Translating gives CASSLRGIFNNEQFL. The chain is built from TRBV7-9 and TRBJ2-1; no definite D call. Per the germline V gene, CDR1 is SEHNR and CDR2 is FQNEAQ (reference sequence). V dropped 2 bases and J dropped 5 bases, with 13 bases sitting between them. The CDR3 contains 15 residues.

This chain uses TRBV19 with TRBJ1-5, with D possibly TRBD1 on 6 matching bases. V was shortened by 2 bases and J by 4 bases, with 15 bases between the two germline ends. Germline CDR1 and CDR2: LNHDA and SQIVND (reference sequence). CDR3 length: 16 residues. CDR3 DNA sequence: TGTGCCAGTAGTATATTGGCAGGGGCTCAGAATCAGCCCCAGCATTTT. Its translation is CASSILAGAQNQPQHF. Using reference TRBV19 and TRBJ1-5 for the parts outside the CDR3, the full variable domain is DGGITQSPKYLFRKEGQNVTLSCEQNLNHDAMYWYRQDPGQGLRLIYYSQIVNDFQKGDIAEGYSVSREKKESFPLTVTSAQKNPTAFYLCASSILAGAQNQPQHFGDGTRLSIL.

The V call is TRBV7-9, the J call TRBJ1-1; D is undetermined. The ends were cut back, 2 bases at V and 4 bases at J, with 8 bases in the middle. This CDR3 is built from 13 residues. Germline lookup yields CDR1 SEHNR and CDR2 FQNEAQ (reference sequence). The CDR3 region has the DNA TGTGCCAGCAGCTTACATGAGGCCACTGAAGCTTTCTTT. Its protein product is CASSLHEATEAFF.

V is TRBV29-1 and J is TRBJ2-1; 9 nucleotides agree with TRBD1. The germline CDR1 and CDR2 sequences are SQVTM and ANQGSEA. With V trimmed by 6 bases and J by 6 bases, 9 bases remained unmatched. The CDR3 length is 14 residues. CDR3 nucleotide sequence: TGCAGCGTCCTAACAGGGGGCGTACTCAATGAGCAGTTCTTC. Translating it yields CSVLTGGVLNEQFF.

The sample holds many counts of this clonotype. The chain has TRBV7-9 and TRBJ1-1; D may be TRBD1 (5 bases). This CDR3 is 15 amino acids long. CDR1 and CDR2 (germline): SEHNR, FQNEAQ (reference sequence). V was shortened by 0 bases and J by 4 bases, with 12 bases between the two germline ends. In nucleotides, the CDR3 is TGTGCCAGCAGCTTAGCCTCAGGGCTGGCCACTGAAGCTTTCTTT. Residues: CASSLASGLATEAFF.

Ten or more counts support this clonotype. The chain uses TRBV6-1 and TRBJ2-5; D perhaps matches TRBD2 (6 bases). Trimming shortened V by 6 bases and J by 0 bases, and 8 bases separated the two germline ends. The CDR3 contains 13 residues. The germline gives CDR1 MNHNS, CDR2 SASEGT. This CDR3 is CASSRDYQETQYF. In DNA form, the CDR3 reads TGTGCCAGCAGCCGGGACTACCAAGAGACCCAGTACTTC.

This clonotype was counted only a few times. The J gene is TRBJ2-4, the V gene TRBV30; no definite D call. This CDR3 comprises 15 residues. V was pared by 4 bases and J by 0 bases, with 13 bases between. Germline CDR1 is GTSNPN and CDR2 is SVGIG (reference sequence). In DNA, the CDR3 is TGTGCCTGGAAACCGGGCCGTCTAGCCAAAAACATTCAGTACTTC. Translated: CAWKPGRLAKNIQYF.

This clonotype has more than one count but fewer than ten. This rearrangement joins TRBV16 to TRBJ1-5; D unresolved. The V end was cut by 4 bases, the J end by 0 bases, with 10 bases between. The CDR3 extends over 15 amino acids. The germline V gene encodes CDR1 KGHSY and CDR2 FQNENV. The CDR3 DNA reads as TGTGCCAGCAGCCCGAATCGGGTTAGCAATCAGCCCCAGCATTTT. Translation: CASSPNRVSNQPQHF. Combining the CDR3 with reference TRBV16 and TRBJ1-5 gives the whole variable domain GEEVAQTPKHLVRGEGQKAKLYCAPIKGHSYVFWYQQVLKNEFKFLISFQNENVFDETGMPKERFSAKCLPNSPCSLEIQATKLEDSAVYFCASSPNRVSNQPQHFGDGTRLSIL.

By its share, this clonotype is medium-sized. The rearrangement uses TRBV6-1 and TRBJ2-7; possibly TRBD2 for D (6 bases). V shed 7 bases and J shed 3 bases, with 16 bases lying between them. Germline loops: CDR1 MNHNS, CDR2 SASEGT. CDR3 size: 14 residues. CDR3 residues: CASKKGTGGYEQYF. DNA of the CDR3: TGTGCCAGCAAGAAAGGGACCGGGGGCTACGAGCAGTACTTC.

This clonotype appeared a few times. V usage is TRBV18 and J usage is TRBJ2-7; D is ambiguous. CDR3 length equals 13 residues. Germline V gene data show CDR1 as KGHSH and CDR2 as LQKENI. V dropped 2 bases and J dropped 0 bases, with 5 bases sitting between them. The CDR3 DNA sequence: TGTGCCAGCTCACCATCCAGCTCCTACGAGCAGTACTTC. Amino acid sequence: CASSPSSSYEQYF.

As to this clonotype: It may be a read error: a sequence one base away is much more abundant. The chain couples TRBV7-2 to TRBJ2-7, with D possibly TRBD2 on 5 matching bases. V was cut by 2 bases and J by 0 bases, with 8 bases left in between. The germline CDR1 and CDR2 sequences are SGHTA and FQGNSA. The length of the CDR3 is 14 residues. The CDR3 DNA is TGTGCCAGCAGCTTACAGCGGTTCTCCTACGAGCAGTACTTC. Protein sequence: CASSLQRFSYEQYF.

Only a few counts were recorded for this clonotype. This chain uses TRBV29-1 with TRBJ2-7, with D possibly matching TRBD1 (6 bases). The germline V and J ends were trimmed by 4 bases and 4 bases, with 8 bases remaining between them. Germline values: CDR1 SQVTM, CDR2 ANQGSEA. CDR3 length: 11 residues. The CDR3 nucleotides are TGCAGCGTTGTGAGGGGGTACGAGCAGTACTTC. Protein sequence: CSVVRGYEQYF.

Points on this clonotype: One base away lies a much larger clone, so this may be a sequencing read error. The chain is built from TRBV20-1 and TRBJ2-3, with 13 nucleotides matching TRBD2. The CDR3 sequence is 16 residues long. Germline V gene data show CDR1 as DFQATT and CDR2 as SNEGSKA (reference sequence). V gave up 5 bases and J gave up 8 bases; unmatched junction bases: 13. The CDR3 sequence: CSARLGTSGNIGTQYF. CDR3 coding DNA: TGCAGTGCTCGACTAGGGACTAGCGGGAATATCGGTACGCAGTATTTT.

This clonotype was seen ten or more times. This chain uses TRBV7-2 with TRBJ2-7, with 8 nucleotides matching TRBD2. This CDR3 has 15 amino acids. Unmatched junction bases numbered 13, after V lost 5 bases and J lost 7 bases. From germline, CDR1 is SGHTA and CDR2 FQGNSA. This chain's CDR3 is CASSTRGLARGEQYF. CDR3 sequence (DNA): TGTGCCAGCAGCACCAGAGGACTAGCTCGGGGAGAGCAGTACTTC.

This clonotype is labeled as medium-sized. The gene calls are TRBV28 and TRBJ2-1, with unresolved D. V dropped 3 bases and J dropped 9 bases, with 3 bases sitting between them. CDR3 length equals 10 residues. In germline, CDR1 is MDHEN, CDR2 SYDVKM. The CDR3 DNA reads TGTGCCAGCAGTTTCGGTGAGCAGTTCTTC. It translates to CASSFGEQFF.

This clonotype is medium-sized within its sample. The CDR3 is CSALGLAGLSNEQFF. As DNA, the CDR3 is TGCAGTGCTCTGGGACTAGCGGGATTAAGCAATGAGCAGTTCTTC. The rearrangement joins TRBV20-1 to TRBJ2-1; 13 bases align to TRBD2. This CDR3 spans 15 amino acids. The V gene's germline CDR1 is DFQATT and CDR2 SNEGSKA (reference sequence). V was clipped by 5 bases and J by 6 bases; unmatched bases: 7.

This clonotype was observed at least ten times. The chain joins TRBV28 to TRBJ2-6; TRBD1 agrees at 7 bases. Germline assignment: CDR1 MDHEN and CDR2 SYDVKM. With V trimmed by 6 bases and J by 0 bases, 11 bases remained unmatched. The CDR3 is 18 residues long. The CDR3 loop reads CASSTRMTGSSGANVLTF. The CDR3 DNA is TGTGCCAGCAGCACTCGGATGACAGGGAGCTCTGGGGCCAACGTCCTGACTTTC. The full variable domain, in which reference TRBV28 and TRBJ2-6 provide the parts outside the CDR3, is DVKVTQSSRYLVKRTGEKVFLECVQDMDHENMFWYRQDPGLGLRLIYFSYDVKMKEKGDIPEGYSVSREKKERFSLILESASTNQTSMYLCASSTRMTGSSGANVLTFGAGSRLTVL.

This clonotype has ten or more counts. The chain has TRBV18 and TRBJ1-5, with D unresolved. The germline V gene encodes CDR1 KGHSH and CDR2 LQKENI. V gave up 3 bases and J gave up 6 bases, with 15 bases separating them. The length of the CDR3 is 15 residues. This CDR3 reads CASSPATDRPQPQHF. Here the CDR3 DNA reads TGTGCCAGCTCACCGGCGACCGATCGCCCTCAGCCCCAGCATTTT.